This entry is about one TCR beta chain. What it binds is unknown. The data stem from a study of a mutant IDH1 vaccine in newly diagnosed glioma. Study in general: The start of vaccination came 4-6 weeks after radiotherapy alone, or with temozolomide cycles. Most patients had radiochemotherapy with temozolomide before enrollment; others had one alone. Study conclusions and caveats: The vaccine induced immune responses, and these occurred in roughly 93% of patients.

As to time point: week 35, safety follow-up. A single vaccine dose contained 300 ug of mutant IDH1 20-mer peptide, and topical imiquimod was used with it. Losses at the gene ends were 4 bases for V and 0 bases for J; bases not matched to a gene: 7. This CDR3 is built from 16 residues. Per germline, CDR1 MNHEY and CDR2 SMNVEV (reference sequence). Assay: immunoSEQ multiplex PCR; the TCRdb copy retains only in-frame clones and omits some. The data show 40,000 to 55,000 clones, roughly four fifths seen once. The specimen was PBMCs, collected from a glioma patient whose treatment included an IDH1 peptide vaccine. The sequence derives from a man aged 35 to 55 with glioma. The chain combines TRBV27 with TRBJ2-3, with TRBD1 matching over 7 bases. CDR3 loop: CASSSQGIPSTDTQYF. The CDR3 DNA sequence: TGTGCCAGCAGTTCACAGGGGATCCCTAGCACAGATACGCAGTATTTT.